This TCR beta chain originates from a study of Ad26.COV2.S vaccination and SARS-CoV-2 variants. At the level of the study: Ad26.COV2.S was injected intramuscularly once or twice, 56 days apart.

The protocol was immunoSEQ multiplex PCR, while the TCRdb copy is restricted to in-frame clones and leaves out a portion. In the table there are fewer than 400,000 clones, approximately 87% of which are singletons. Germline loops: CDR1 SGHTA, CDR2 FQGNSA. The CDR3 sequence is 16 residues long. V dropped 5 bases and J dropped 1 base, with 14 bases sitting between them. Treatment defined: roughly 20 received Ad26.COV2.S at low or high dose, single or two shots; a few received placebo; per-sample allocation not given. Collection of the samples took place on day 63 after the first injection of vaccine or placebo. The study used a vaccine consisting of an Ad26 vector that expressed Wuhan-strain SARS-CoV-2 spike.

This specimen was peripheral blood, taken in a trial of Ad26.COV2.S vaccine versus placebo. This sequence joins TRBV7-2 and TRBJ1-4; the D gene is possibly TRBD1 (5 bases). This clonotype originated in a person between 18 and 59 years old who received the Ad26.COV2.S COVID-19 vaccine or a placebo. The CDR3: CASSVQRGRTNEKLFF. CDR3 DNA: TGTGCCAGCAGCGTCCAGAGGGGCAGAACTAATGAAAAACTGTTTTTT.